A single sample gave rise to the 25 T cell receptor beta chains below, sequenced in a study of blood T cell repertoires in COVID-19. The assay was immunoSEQ multiplex PCR, and TCRdb's table has in-frame clones only and misses some. The table includes 140,000 to 150,000 clones, around four fifths detected once. The sample consisted of peripheral blood. Every receptor here comes from a woman in her thirties or forties with active or convalescent COVID-19.

The V and J genes are TRBV3-1 (or the pseudogene TRBV3-2) and TRBJ2-7; 8 bases are shared with TRBD1. CDR1 LGHDT and CDR2 YNNKEL come from the germline V gene (reference sequence). With 4 bases clipped from V and 0 bases from J, the junction kept 2 bases outside the gene matches. The length of the CDR3 is 14 residues. The chain's CDR3 is CASSPGTGSYEQYF. The CDR3 DNA sequence: TGTGCCAGCAGCCCCGGGACAGGCTCCTACGAGCAGTACTTC.

This chain uses TRBV7-9 with TRBJ1-5; unclear D gene. This CDR3 is 13 amino acids long. Trimming cost V 2 bases and J 4 bases, with 6 bases left between them. Germline-derived CDR1 and CDR2 are SEHNR and FQNEAQ (reference sequence). The CDR3 DNA follows: TGTGCCAGCAGCTTAAGCCAAAATCAGCCCCAGCATTTT. Its protein product is CASSLSQNQPQHF.

V gene TRBV27 combines with J gene TRBJ1-6; tentative D call: TRBD1 (6 bases). This CDR3 contains 18 residues. Germline V CDR1 and CDR2: MNHEY, SMNVEV (reference sequence). V lost 5 bases and J 0 bases, leaving 17 bases between the germline ends. This chain's CDR3 is CASSTQRDKSSYNSPLHF. Here the CDR3 DNA reads TGTGCCAGCAGTACCCAACGGGACAAGAGCTCCTATAATTCACCCCTCCACTTT.

The chain joins TRBV4-1 to TRBJ2-2; 10 bases are shared with TRBD2. Germline CDR1 MGHRA, CDR2 YSYEKL. Losses at the gene ends were 5 bases for V and 3 bases for J; bases not matched to a gene: 6. The CDR3 runs to 16 residues. This CDR3 is CASSGTSGKDTGELFF. CDR3 bases: TGCGCCAGCAGCGGTACTAGCGGGAAGGACACCGGGGAGCTGTTTTTT.

The table lists this clone with many counts. The rearrangement uses TRBV19 and TRBJ1-1, with 8 bases lining up with TRBD1. This CDR3 is built from 15 residues. Germline trimming cut 3 bases from V and 8 bases from J; bases unmatched to any gene: 11. Germline CDR1 is LNHDA and CDR2 is SQIVND (reference sequence). In DNA form, the CDR3 reads TGTGCCAGTAGTATCGTCCCACAGGGGGTTTCCGAAGCTTTCTTT. Residues: CASSIVPQGVSEAFF.

The chain couples TRBV27 to TRBJ2-2, with D possibly TRBD1 on 6 matching bases. The CDR3 contains 17 residues. Trimming took off 6 bases at V and 4 bases at J, with 21 bases between the two ends. From germline, CDR1 is MNHEY and CDR2 SMNVEV (reference sequence). The CDR3 spells CASSSGQLVHATGELFF. The CDR3 DNA is TGTGCCAGCAGCTCAGGACAGCTAGTTCACGCCACCGGGGAGCTGTTTTTT.

This chain joins TRBV6-5 and TRBJ1-2; 8 bases are a match to TRBD1. The CDR3 is made up of 14 amino acids. J lost 4 bases, V lost 2 bases, and 3 bases had no gene match. From germline, CDR1 is MNHEY and CDR2 SVGAGI. CDR3 amino acids: CASSYTDRGYGYTF. The CDR3 DNA reads TGTGCCAGCAGTTACACAGACAGGGGCTATGGCTACACCTTC.

DNA for the CDR3: TGTGCCACTAGAGGTTTCGGACAGGGGTTTGAAAAACTGTTTTTT. Protein: CATRGFGQGFEKLFF. The genes are TRBV19 and TRBJ1-4; the match to TRBD1 covers 9 bases. Germline lookup yields CDR1 LNHDA and CDR2 SQIVND (reference sequence). This CDR3 has 15 residues. Trimming removed 10 bases from V and 7 bases from J; junction bases left unmatched: 13.

The chain recombines TRBV19 with TRBJ2-2; 7 positions agree with TRBD2. The V segment lost 5 bases and the J segment 2 bases; nucleotides outside the gene matches: 5. Germline CDR1 and CDR2: LNHDA and SQIVND (reference sequence). CDR3 size: 15 residues. The CDR3 loop reads CASSPGTTNTGELFF. In nucleotides, the CDR3 is TGTGCCAGTAGTCCCGGGACTACAAACACCGGGGAGCTGTTTTTT.

The chain uses TRBV5-1 and TRBJ1-4; TRBD1 aligns across 10 bases. V gave up 3 bases and J gave up 8 bases; unmatched junction bases: 10. CDR1 and CDR2 (germline): SGHRS, YFSETQ. The length of the CDR3 is 16 residues. The CDR3 loop reads CASSWGSGTGVEKLFF. The CDR3 coding sequence is TGCGCCAGCAGCTGGGGTTCCGGGACAGGGGTCGAAAAACTGTTTTTT.

The V call is TRBV28, the J call TRBJ2-7; 10 positions agree with TRBD1. The CDR3 loop spans 13 amino acids. V trimming: 10 bases; J trimming: 5 bases; junction bases outside the gene matches: 8. CDR1 and CDR2 (germline): MDHEN, SYDVKM. CDR3 DNA: TGTGCCACCGGGACAGGGGATTGGAACGAGCAGTACTTC. It yields the protein CATGTGDWNEQYF.

This chain connects TRBV9 to TRBJ2-7; perhaps TRBD2 as D (5 bases). The CDR3 length is 16 residues. V lost 3 bases to trimming and J lost 2 bases, with 18 bases between them. Germline V gives CDR1 SGDLS, CDR2 YYNGEE. In DNA, the CDR3 is TGTGCCAGCAGCGGTCCCCAAGCGGCAGCTCCCTACGAGCAGTACTTC. This encodes CASSGPQAAAPYEQYF.

This clone is medium-sized (0.01 to 0.1%) in the sample. This chain uses TRBV7-9 with TRBJ2-3; 7 bases are shared with TRBD1. V dropped 5 bases and J dropped 2; count of bases not matched to a gene: 10. Germline V lookup: CDR1 SEHNR, CDR2 FQNEAQ (reference sequence). The CDR3 runs to 16 residues. The CDR3, as DNA: TGTGCCAGCAGCCCCGGACAGGAACCCTTCACAGATACGCAGTATTTT. It codes for CASSPGQEPFTDTQYF.

The chain combines TRBV6-5 with TRBJ1-2; 8 nucleotides agree with TRBD1. This CDR3 contains 14 residues. V dropped 4 bases and J dropped 4; count of bases not matched to a gene: 5. In germline, CDR1 is MNHEY, CDR2 SVGAGI. CDR3 residues: CASSLAGGRYGYTF. The DNA of the CDR3 is TGTGCCAGCAGTTTGGCAGGGGGCCGCTATGGCTACACCTTC.

This clone appeared a single time. The chain links TRBV19 to TRBJ1-5; no clear D. Between the trimmed V and J ends, which lost 2 bases and 1 base, there was a span of 6 bases. Germline values: CDR1 LNHDA, CDR2 SQIVND (reference sequence). The CDR3 covers 14 residues. The DNA for the CDR3 is TGTGCCAGTAGTATACTGCGGAGCAATCAGCCCCAGCATTTT. It codes for CASSILRSNQPQHF.

The chain links TRBV21-1 to TRBJ2-2; the table names TRBD1, a call not compared with the DNA. TRBV21-1 is noted as a pseudogene. This CDR3 comprises 16 residues. The CDR3 is CASSKIEQGVAGELFF. The CDR3 nucleotides are TGTGCCAGCAGCAAAATAGAACAGGGGGTCGCCGGGGAGCTGTTTTTT.

The chain employs TRBV10-3 and TRBJ2-7, with 7 bases aligning to TRBD2. The CDR3 is made up of 15 amino acids. Germline loops: CDR1 ENHRY, CDR2 SYGVKD. V lost 0 bases and J lost 3; bases outside the gene matches: 5. In nucleotides, the CDR3 is TGTGCCATCAGTGAGTCGAAGCCTAGCGGCTACGAGCAGTACTTC. This gives the protein CAISESKPSGYEQYF.

The genes are TRBV7-2 and TRBJ1-1; 7 bases are shared with TRBD1. Germline trimming cut 4 bases from V and 8 bases from J; bases unmatched to any gene: 7. The germline V gene encodes CDR1 SGHTA and CDR2 FQGNSA. This CDR3 is built from 13 residues. CDR3 DNA sequence: TGTGCCAGCAGCTCGGTGACAGGGTTGGAAGCTTTCTTT. Encoded protein: CASSSVTGLEAFF.

This clone was counted a single time. This chain joins TRBV18 and TRBJ2-1; D gene uncertain. Germline loops: CDR1 KGHSH, CDR2 LQKENI. The CDR3 sequence is 13 residues long. The V and J ends lost 3 bases and 7 bases respectively, with 10 bases between them. The CDR3 spells CASSPSNWNEQFF. The CDR3 DNA reads as TGTGCCAGCTCACCGAGTAATTGGAATGAGCAGTTCTTC.

This CDR3 reads CASSADRDNQPQHF. The CDR3 DNA is TGTGCCAGCAGTGCTGACAGAGACAATCAGCCCCAGCATTTT. The rearrangement uses TRBV28 and TRBJ1-5, with D possibly matching TRBD1 (5 bases). Germline V gene lookup returns CDR1 MDHEN and CDR2 SYDVKM. Between the trimmed V and J ends, which lost 5 bases and 3 bases, there was a span of 11 bases. The CDR3 runs 14 residues.

This chain uses TRBV27 with TRBJ1-2; 8 bases align to TRBD1. V lost 4 bases, J lost 5 bases, and 6 bases stayed unmatched. There are 14 residues in the CDR3. Germline-derived CDR1 and CDR2 are MNHEY and SMNVEV (reference sequence). CDR3 DNA sequence: TGTGCCAGCAGTTCCTATCGACAGGGGTATGGCTACACCTTC. Translation gives CASSSYRQGYGYTF.

This clone was recorded a few times. The chain joins TRBV5-1 to TRBJ2-5; D not certain. Trimming removed 4 bases from V and 5 bases from J, with 21 bases in between. Germline CDR1 and CDR2: SGHRS and YFSETQ. The CDR3 runs to 16 residues. CDR3 amino acids: CASSPRFAEPRETQYF. The CDR3, as DNA: TGCGCCAGCAGCCCGAGATTCGCTGAGCCCAGGGAGACCCAGTACTTC.

The chain combines TRBV11-3 with TRBJ2-1; TRBD1 is a possible D gene (5 bases). The V gene's germline CDR1 is SGHNT and CDR2 YENEEA. Trimming cost V 5 bases and J 0 bases, with 11 bases left between them. This CDR3 contains 15 residues. This chain's CDR3 is CASSLDSSSYNEQFF. CDR3 DNA sequence: TGTGCCAGCAGCCTTGACAGTAGCTCCTACAATGAGCAGTTCTTC.

The chain uses TRBV6-2 or TRBV6-3 and TRBJ2-3; TRBD1 agrees at 9 bases. Per the germline V gene, CDR1 is MNHEY and CDR2 is SVGEGT. The CDR3 consists of 20 residues. V shed 0 bases and J 3 bases; nucleotides not matched to a gene: 16. The chain's CDR3 is CASSYSTFLGRTGETDTQYF. The CDR3 DNA is TGTGCCAGCAGTTACTCGACGTTTCTGGGTCGGACAGGGGAGACAGATACGCAGTATTTT.

The CDR3 reads CASTGNRGNEKLFF. CDR3 bases: TGTGCCAGCACCGGGAACAGGGGGAATGAAAAACTGTTTTTT. V usage is TRBV6-6 and J usage is TRBJ1-4; 8 bases align to TRBD1. This CDR3 contains 14 residues. The V gene end was trimmed by 7 bases and the J gene end by 5 bases; junction bases not matched to a gene: 6. Germline assignment: CDR1 MNHNY and CDR2 SVGAGI (reference sequence).